The 22 T cell receptor beta chains below come from one sample, sequenced in a study of tumor and adjacent non-tumor tissue in lung cancer. No cell sorting was done before RNA was extracted from the tissue. A modified ARM-PCR protocol with three rounds of nested PCR amplified TCRbeta. TCRdb reprocessed the multiplex PCR reads with MiXCR, giving one entry per CDR3 protein. The table has under 150,000 distinct CDR3 sequences, about 71% seen once. Material for sequencing was lung tumor tissue. These receptors came from a man aged 55 to 70 with small cell lung cancer.

The rearrangement joins TRBV7-3 to TRBJ1-1; D uncertain. CDR1 is SGHTA, CDR2 FQGTGA, per germline. V was shortened by 5 bases and J by 1 base, with 8 bases between the two germline ends. This CDR3 is built from 13 residues. Here the CDR3 DNA reads TGTGCCAGCAGCGTTACTGGGAACACTGAAGCTTTCTTT. It yields the protein CASSVTGNTEAFF.

A few counts support this clonotype. The chain is built from TRBV11-2 and TRBJ2-3; D not resolved. CDR3 length equals 14 residues. Trimming shortened V by 7 bases and J by 7 bases, and 18 bases separated the two germline ends. CDR1 is SGHAT, CDR2 FQNNGV, per germline. Written as DNA, the CDR3 is TGTGCCAGCAACTCTTACCGGACGGCCAATACGCAGTATTTT. Translation gives CASNSYRTANTQYF. Full variable domain (missing parts from reference TRBV11-2 and TRBJ2-3): EAGVAQSPRYKIIEKRQSVAFWCNPISGHATLYWYQQILGQGPKLLIQFQNNGVVDDSQLPKDRFSAERLKGVDSTLKIQPAKLEDSAVYLCASNSYRTANTQYFGPGTRLTVL.

In the case of this clonotype: This may arise from a read error, as a much more abundant clone is one base away. The rearrangement links TRBV6-5 to TRBJ1-2; D unresolved. Trimming cost V 4 bases and J 3 bases, with 15 bases left between them. Germline assignment: CDR1 MNHEY and CDR2 SVGAGI. The CDR3 contains 15 residues. The CDR3 loop reads CASSSGLLRDYGYTF. DNA of the CDR3: TGTGCCAGCAGTTCGGGCCTTCTCAGAGACTATGGCTACACCTTC.

V usage is TRBV19 and J usage is TRBJ2-7; 10 nucleotides line up with TRBD1. Germline assignment: CDR1 LNHDA and CDR2 SQIVND (reference sequence). Trimming at V came to 3 bases and at J to 5 bases, leaving 4 bases not matched to a gene. The CDR3 runs 14 residues. CDR3 coding DNA: TGTGCCAGTAGTATCTCGACAGGGGGCAACGAGCAGTACTTC. It yields the protein CASSISTGGNEQYF.

This chain links TRBV30 with TRBJ2-2; D uncertain. V lost 7 bases to trimming and J lost 7 bases, with 16 bases between them. CDR1 and CDR2 (germline): GTSNPN, SVGIG (reference sequence). This CDR3 is 13 amino acids long. CDR3 DNA sequence: TGTGCCTCACGTGGGGTTAGAAACGGGGAGCTGTTTTTT. It specifies CASRGVRNGELFF. The full variable domain, rest sourced from reference TRBV30 and TRBJ2-2, is SQTIHQWPATLVQPVGSPLSLECTVEGTSNPNLYWYRQAAGRGLQLLFYSVGIGQISSEVPQNLSASRPQDRQFILSSKKLLLSDSGFYLCASRGVRNGELFFGEGSRLTVL.

Turning to this clonotype: Mismatch with germline at one junction end may stem from a read error. The chain has TRBV6-6 and TRBJ1-5, with D uncertain. The germline V gene encodes CDR1 MNHNY and CDR2 SVGAGI (reference sequence). The CDR3 is 16 amino acids. CDR3 amino acids: CASSYFGTQRNQPQHF. The CDR3 DNA follows: TGTGCCAGTAGTTACTTCGGCACACAACGCAATCAGCCCCAGCATTTT.

V gene TRBV20-1 combines with J gene TRBJ2-7; D remains unclear. CDR1 and CDR2 from the germline V gene are DFQATT and SNEGSKA (reference sequence). The CDR3 has 12 residues. The CDR3 sequence: CDASLVGYEQYF. The CDR3 region has the DNA TGCGATGCTAGTCTAGTCGGCTACGAGCAGTACTTC.

Note on this clonotype: Without the conserved terminal phenylalanine or tryptophan, this CDR3 likely stems from a read error. It is unclear where the CDR3 begins or ends on the DNA, so no DNA is shown, and the CDR3 is as TCRdb lists it. The chain has TRBV20-1 and TRBJ2-1; the DNA was not used to check the table's D call, TRBD1. Both ends counted, the CDR3 spans 14 residues. From germline, CDR1 is DFQATT and CDR2 SNEGSKA (reference sequence). CDR3 amino acids: CSARDRGTYDEQLV.

The rearrangement links TRBV4-1 to TRBJ2-1, with D perhaps matching TRBD2 (5 bases). The germline V gene has CDR1 MGHRA and CDR2 YSYEKL. The V end was cut by 2 bases, the J end by 9 bases, with 20 bases between. CDR3 length: 16 residues. The CDR3 DNA sequence: TGCGCCAGCAGCCAACGTTCCAGGAGTAGCGACGGTGAGCAGTTCTTC. Translated, it gives CASSQRSRSSDGEQFF.

About this clonotype: This likely comes from a read error, as the CDR3 has no conserved phenylalanine or tryptophan at its end. The chain joins TRBV28 to TRBJ2-1; 8 nucleotides line up with TRBD2. Germline V lookup: CDR1 MDHEN, CDR2 SYDVKM. The J segment lost 4 bases and the V segment lost 5 bases, leaving 10 bases of the junction unmatched. This CDR3 has 16 amino acids. CDR3 protein: CASSTGAGEVYNEQFL. In DNA form, the CDR3 reads TGTGCCAGCAGTACTGGAGCGGGAGAGGTGTACAATGAGCAGTTCTTA.

V is TRBV6-6 and J is TRBJ2-1; D remains unclear. Germline assignment: CDR1 MNHNY and CDR2 SVGAGI (reference sequence). The CDR3 has 12 amino acids. V dropped 8 bases and J dropped 13 bases, with 18 bases sitting between them. CDR3 protein: CASCQLYIDQFF. The DNA for the CDR3 is TGTGCCAGCTGCCAGCTCTACATTGATCAGTTCTTC.

About this clonotype itself: A much larger clonotype is one base distant, so this may be a read error. V usage is TRBV6-1 and J usage is TRBJ2-7; D might be TRBD1 (7 bases). The CDR3 runs 17 residues. The germline V gene has CDR1 MNHNS and CDR2 SASEGT. CDR3 in DNA: TGTGTCAGCAGTACCGGGTTCAGGGGGGCACGCGGGAACGAGCAGTACTTC. Protein sequence: CVSSTGFRGARGNEQYF.

The V and J genes are TRBV29-1 and TRBJ2-3; D is perhaps TRBD2 (5 bases). Germline V gene sequence: CDR1 SQVTM, CDR2 ANQGSEA. The CDR3 is made up of 15 amino acids. Trimming cost V 3 bases and J 7 bases, with 20 bases left between them. This chain's CDR3 is CSVDRRTGSSYTQYF. The CDR3 coding sequence is TGCAGCGTTGACCGGAGGACCGGGTCATCATATACGCAGTATTTT.

This clonotype was detected many times. The chain employs TRBV11-3 and TRBJ2-6, with 9 bases matching TRBD1. V was clipped by 1 base and J by 1 base; unmatched bases: 8. Germline V gene sequence: CDR1 SGHNT, CDR2 YENEEA. This CDR3 spans 19 amino acids. The CDR3 DNA is TGTGCCAGCAGCTTAGGAGGGGGACAGGGATATTCTGGGGCCAACGTCCTGACTTTC. This encodes CASSLGGGQGYSGANVLTF.

As concerns this clonotype: The conserved phenylalanine or tryptophan is not found at the CDR3 terminus, so this likely reflects a read error. The DNA is left out, because the CDR3 cannot be placed on it with certainty; the CDR3 is given as TCRdb lists it. The V and J genes are TRBV6-2 or TRBV6-3 and TRBJ2-5; the table assigns TRBD2, which was not confirmed against the DNA. The CDR3 is 13 amino acids in total, end residues counted. Germline V gene sequence: CDR1 MNHEY, CDR2 SVGEGT. CDR3 loop: CASSPLPRETQYY.

This clonotype was observed at least ten times. The V call is TRBV5-1, the J call TRBJ2-4; 12 nucleotides align to TRBD2. V was pared by 4 bases and J by 4 bases, with 6 bases of the junction left unmatched. This CDR3 contains 16 residues. CDR1 is SGHRS, CDR2 YFSETQ, per germline. Written as DNA, the CDR3 is TGCGCCAGCAGCGGGGGACTAGCGGGTCGTAAAAACATTCAGTACTTC. This sequence encodes CASSGGLAGRKNIQYF.

This clonotype was seen just once. As the CDR3 is not closed by the conserved phenylalanine or tryptophan, this likely results from a read error. The chain combines TRBV11-3 with TRBJ2-1; 8 nucleotides align to TRBD1. This CDR3 is 16 amino acids long. CDR1 is SGHNT, CDR2 YENEEA, per germline. The CDR3 region is CARSLAGQGLYNEQFL. The DNA of the CDR3 is TGTGCCAGGAGCTTAGCTGGACAGGGACTCTACAATGAGCAGTTCCTC.

This clonotype was seen at least ten times. The V gene is TRBV10-2, the J gene TRBJ2-7, with TRBD1 matching over 8 bases. Looked up from germline, CDR1 is WSHSY and CDR2 is SAAADI. The CDR3 totals 13 residues. The V segment lost 6 bases and the J segment 1 base; nucleotides outside the gene matches: 2. The CDR3 nucleotides are TGCGCCAGCAGCACAGGGGGTTCCTACGAGCAGTACTTC. It yields the protein CASSTGGSYEQYF.

The rearrangement uses TRBV29-1 and TRBJ2-1; the match to TRBD2 covers 9 bases. The V gene's germline CDR1 is SQVTM and CDR2 ANQGSEA. The ends lost 7 bases at V and 3 bases at J; junction bases unmatched: 10. The CDR3 is made up of 15 amino acids. CDR3 bases: TGCAGCGGCCATCGACTAGCGGCAGACTACAATGAGCAGTTCTTC. Translated, it gives CSGHRLAADYNEQFF.

In this sample, this clonotype turned up a few times. This chain joins TRBV6-5 and TRBJ2-7; 10 bases fit TRBD1. The CDR3 length is 14 residues. The junction had 4 bases not matched to a gene; V was cut back by 6 bases and J by 2 bases. Germline V CDR1 and CDR2: MNHEY, SVGAGI. This chain's CDR3 is CASRRDRGAYEQYF. In nucleotides, the CDR3 is TGTGCCAGCAGACGGGACAGGGGTGCCTACGAGCAGTACTTC.

For this clonotype: A read error may produce the germline difference seen at one junction end. J is TRBJ2-2 and V is TRBV6-5; a possible D gene is TRBD2 (5 bases). The CDR3 length is 16 residues. Germline-derived CDR1 and CDR2 are MNHEY and SVGAGI. This CDR3 is CASSPRERMNAGELFF. The CDR3 nucleotides read TGTGCCAGCAGCCCCCGAGAGCGGATGAACGCCGGGGAGCTGTTTTTT.

For this clonotype: An end of the junction does not agree with germline; a read error may underlie this. The rearrangement uses TRBV4-1 and TRBJ2-1; D uncertain. The CDR3 consists of 16 residues. The germline V gene has CDR1 MGHRA and CDR2 YSYEKL. CDR3 protein: CASSQGFGGSYNGQFF. In DNA form, the CDR3 reads TGCGCCAGCAGCCAGGGGTTTGGTGGCTCCTATAATGGGCAGTTCTTC.